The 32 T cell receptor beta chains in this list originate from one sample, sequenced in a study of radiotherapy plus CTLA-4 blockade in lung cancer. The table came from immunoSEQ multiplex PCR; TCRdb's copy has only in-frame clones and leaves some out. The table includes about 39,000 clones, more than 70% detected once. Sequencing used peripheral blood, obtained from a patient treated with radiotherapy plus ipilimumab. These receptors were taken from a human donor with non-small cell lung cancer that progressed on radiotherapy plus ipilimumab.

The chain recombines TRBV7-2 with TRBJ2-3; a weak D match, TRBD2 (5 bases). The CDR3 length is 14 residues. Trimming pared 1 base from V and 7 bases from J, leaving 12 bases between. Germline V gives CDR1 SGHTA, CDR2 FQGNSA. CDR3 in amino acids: CASSLVFSDNTQYF. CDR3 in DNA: TGTGCCAGCAGCTTAGTATTTAGCGATAATACGCAGTATTTT.

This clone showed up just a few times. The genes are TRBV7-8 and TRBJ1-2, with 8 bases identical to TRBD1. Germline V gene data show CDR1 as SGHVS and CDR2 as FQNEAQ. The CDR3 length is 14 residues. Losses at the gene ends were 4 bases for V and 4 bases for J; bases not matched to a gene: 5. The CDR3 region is CASSSDRGLYGYTF. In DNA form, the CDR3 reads TGTGCCAGCAGCTCCGACAGGGGTCTCTATGGCTACACCTTC.

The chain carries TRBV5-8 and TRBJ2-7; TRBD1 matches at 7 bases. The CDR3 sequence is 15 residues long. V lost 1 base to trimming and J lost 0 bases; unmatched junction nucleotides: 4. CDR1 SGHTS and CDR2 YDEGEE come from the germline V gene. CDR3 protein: CASSLYRGVSYEQYF. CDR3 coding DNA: TGTGCCAGCAGCTTGTACAGGGGAGTCTCCTACGAGCAGTACTTC.

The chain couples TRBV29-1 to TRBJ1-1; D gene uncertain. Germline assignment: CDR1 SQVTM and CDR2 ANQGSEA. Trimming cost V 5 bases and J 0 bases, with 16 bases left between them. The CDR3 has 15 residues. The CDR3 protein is CSVHLGGLMNTEAFF. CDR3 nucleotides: TGCAGCGTTCATTTGGGAGGGCTTATGAACACTGAAGCTTTCTTT.

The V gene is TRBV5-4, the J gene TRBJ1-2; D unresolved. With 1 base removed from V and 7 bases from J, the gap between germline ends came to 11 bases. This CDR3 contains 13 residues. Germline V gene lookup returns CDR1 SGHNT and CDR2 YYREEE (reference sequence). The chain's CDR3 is CASSLYTEIGYTF. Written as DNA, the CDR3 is TGTGCCAGCAGCTTGTACACGGAGATTGGCTACACCTTC.

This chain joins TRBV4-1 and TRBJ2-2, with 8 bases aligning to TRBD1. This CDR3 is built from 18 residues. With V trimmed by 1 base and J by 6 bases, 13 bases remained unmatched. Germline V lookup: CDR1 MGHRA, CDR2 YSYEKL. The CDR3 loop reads CASSQGTGTPNGPGELFF. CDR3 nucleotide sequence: TGCGCCAGCAGCCAAGGGACAGGGACTCCAAATGGGCCCGGGGAGCTGTTTTTT.

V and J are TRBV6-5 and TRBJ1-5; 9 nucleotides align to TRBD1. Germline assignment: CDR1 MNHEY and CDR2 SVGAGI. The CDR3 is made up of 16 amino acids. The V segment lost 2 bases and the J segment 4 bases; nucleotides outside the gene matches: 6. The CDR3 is CASSYGGTGTNQPQHF. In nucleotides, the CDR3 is TGTGCCAGCAGTTACGGGGGGACAGGGACGAATCAGCCCCAGCATTTT.

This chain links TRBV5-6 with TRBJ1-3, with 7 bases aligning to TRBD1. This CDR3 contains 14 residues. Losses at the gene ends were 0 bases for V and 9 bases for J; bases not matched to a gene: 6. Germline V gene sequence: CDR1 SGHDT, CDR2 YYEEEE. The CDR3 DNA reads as TGTGCCAGCAGCTTGGCCGGACAGGACAGCACCATATATTTT. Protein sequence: CASSLAGQDSTIYF.

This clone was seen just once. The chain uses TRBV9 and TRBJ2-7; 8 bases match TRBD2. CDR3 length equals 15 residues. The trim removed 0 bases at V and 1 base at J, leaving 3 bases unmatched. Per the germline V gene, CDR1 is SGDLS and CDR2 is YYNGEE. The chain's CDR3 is CASSVVAGPSYEQYF. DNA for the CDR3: TGTGCCAGCAGCGTAGTAGCGGGGCCGTCCTACGAGCAGTACTTC.

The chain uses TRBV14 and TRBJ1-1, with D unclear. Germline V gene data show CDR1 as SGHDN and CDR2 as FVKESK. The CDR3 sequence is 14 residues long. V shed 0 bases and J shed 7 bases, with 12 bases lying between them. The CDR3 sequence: CASSQDPHSIEAFF. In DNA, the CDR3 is TGTGCCAGCAGCCAAGATCCCCACAGTATTGAAGCTTTCTTT.

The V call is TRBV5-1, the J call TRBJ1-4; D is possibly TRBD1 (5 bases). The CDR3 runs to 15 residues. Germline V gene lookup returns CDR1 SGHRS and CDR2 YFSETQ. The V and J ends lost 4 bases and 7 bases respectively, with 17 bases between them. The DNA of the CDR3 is TGCGCCAGCAGCCCGTCGCTTAGGGGCGGTGAAAAACTGTTTTTT. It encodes CASSPSLRGGEKLFF.

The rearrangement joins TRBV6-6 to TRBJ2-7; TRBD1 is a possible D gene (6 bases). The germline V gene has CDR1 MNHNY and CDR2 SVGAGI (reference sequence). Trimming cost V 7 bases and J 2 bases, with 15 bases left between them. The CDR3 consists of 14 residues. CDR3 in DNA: TGTGCCAGCAACAACCTGGGGGCAACCTACGAGCAGTACTTC. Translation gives CASNNLGATYEQYF.

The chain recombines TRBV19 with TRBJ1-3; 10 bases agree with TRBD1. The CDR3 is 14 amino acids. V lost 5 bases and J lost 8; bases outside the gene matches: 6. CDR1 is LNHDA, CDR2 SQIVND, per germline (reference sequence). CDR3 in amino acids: CASSSGQGKDTIYF. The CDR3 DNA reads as TGTGCCAGTAGTTCGGGACAGGGGAAGGACACCATATATTTT.

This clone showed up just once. CDR3 region: CASSSTTGTADTQYF. The DNA for the CDR3 is TGCGCCAGCAGCTCAACGACAGGGACGGCAGATACGCAGTATTTT. The chain employs TRBV5-1 and TRBJ2-3; TRBD1 matches 7 bases. J lost 4 bases, V lost 3 bases, and 8 bases had no gene match. There are 15 residues in the CDR3. Germline lookup yields CDR1 SGHRS and CDR2 YFSETQ. Combining the CDR3 with reference TRBV5-1 and TRBJ2-3 gives the whole variable domain KAGVTQTPRYLIKTRGQQVTLSCSPISGHRSVSWYQQTPGQGLQFLFEYFSETQRNKGNFPGRFSGRQFSNSRSEMNVSTLELGDSALYLCASSSTTGTADTQYFGPGTRLTVL.

The CDR3 DNA reads as TGTGCCAGCAGCTCAGACAGGGGTGAAGAGCAGTACTTC. Translated: CASSSDRGEEQYF. The rearrangement joins TRBV11-2 to TRBJ2-7, with 8 bases matching TRBD1. This CDR3 is 13 amino acids long. The junction had 6 bases not matched to a gene; V was cut back by 4 bases and J by 7 bases. Germline V gene lookup returns CDR1 SGHAT and CDR2 FQNNGV.

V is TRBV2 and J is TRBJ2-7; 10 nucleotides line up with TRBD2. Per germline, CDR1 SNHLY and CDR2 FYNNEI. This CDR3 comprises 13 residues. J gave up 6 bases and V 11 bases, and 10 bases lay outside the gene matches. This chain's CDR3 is CAGHGTSDSEQYF. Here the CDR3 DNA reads TGTGCCGGGCACGGGACTAGCGATTCCGAGCAGTACTTC.

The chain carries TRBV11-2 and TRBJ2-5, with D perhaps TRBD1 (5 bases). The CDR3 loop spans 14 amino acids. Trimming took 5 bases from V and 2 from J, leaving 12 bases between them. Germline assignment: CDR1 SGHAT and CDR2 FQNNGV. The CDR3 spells CASSPQTVQETQYF. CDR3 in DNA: TGTGCCAGCAGCCCCCAGACAGTACAAGAGACCCAGTACTTC.

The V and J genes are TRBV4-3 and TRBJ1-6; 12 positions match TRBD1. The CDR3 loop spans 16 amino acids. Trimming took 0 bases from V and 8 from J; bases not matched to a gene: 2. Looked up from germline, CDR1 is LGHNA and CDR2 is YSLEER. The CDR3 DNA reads TGCGCCAGCAGCCAAGACGGGACAGGGGGCTATTCACCCCTCCACTTT. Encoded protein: CASSQDGTGGYSPLHF.

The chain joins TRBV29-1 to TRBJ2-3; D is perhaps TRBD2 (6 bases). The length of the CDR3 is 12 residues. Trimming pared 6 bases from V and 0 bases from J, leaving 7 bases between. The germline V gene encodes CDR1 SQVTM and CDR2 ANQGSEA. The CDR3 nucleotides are TGCAGCGTCCGGGGGAGCACAGATACGCAGTATTTT. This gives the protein CSVRGSTDTQYF.

The CDR3 spells CASSVSWTANSYTF. The CDR3 nucleotides read TGTGCCAGCAGCGTTAGTTGGACAGCAAATTCCTACACCTTC. The gene calls are TRBV9 and TRBJ1-2; TRBD1 is a possible D gene (6 bases). The CDR3 contains 14 residues. Germline V gives CDR1 SGDLS, CDR2 YYNGEE. Trimming stripped 2 bases from V and 10 bases from J, with 18 bases between.

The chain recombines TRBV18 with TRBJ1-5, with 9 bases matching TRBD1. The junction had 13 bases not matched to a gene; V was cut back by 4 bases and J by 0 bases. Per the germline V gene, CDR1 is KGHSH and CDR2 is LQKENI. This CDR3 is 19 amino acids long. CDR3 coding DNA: TGTGCCAGCTCACTATCCGGGACAGGGTTCCGCTATAGCAATCAGCCCCAGCATTTT. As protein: CASSLSGTGFRYSNQPQHF. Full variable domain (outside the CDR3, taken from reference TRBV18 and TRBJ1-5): NAGVMQNPRHLVRRRGQEARLRCSPMKGHSHVYWYRQLPEEGLKFMVYLQKENIIDESGMPKERFSAEFPKEGPSILRIQQVVRGDSAAYFCASSLSGTGFRYSNQPQHFGDGTRLSIL.

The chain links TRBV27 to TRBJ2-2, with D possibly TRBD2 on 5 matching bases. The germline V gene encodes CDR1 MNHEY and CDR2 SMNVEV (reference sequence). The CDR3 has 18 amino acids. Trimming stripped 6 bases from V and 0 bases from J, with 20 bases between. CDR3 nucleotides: TGTGCCAGCAGGAGGACTTCTCTGTATCCCCCGAACACCGGGGAGCTGTTTTTT. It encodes CASRRTSLYPPNTGELFF.

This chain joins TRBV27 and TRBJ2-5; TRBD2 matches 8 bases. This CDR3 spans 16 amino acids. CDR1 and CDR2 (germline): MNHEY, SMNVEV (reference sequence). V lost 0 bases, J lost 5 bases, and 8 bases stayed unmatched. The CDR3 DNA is TGTGCCAGCAGTTTATCGATGGCGGGGGGCTGGGAGACCCAGTACTTC. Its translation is CASSLSMAGGWETQYF.

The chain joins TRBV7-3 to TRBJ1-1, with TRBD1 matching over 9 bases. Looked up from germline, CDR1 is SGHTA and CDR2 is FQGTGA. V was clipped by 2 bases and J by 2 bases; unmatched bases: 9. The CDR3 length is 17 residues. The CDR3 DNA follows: TGTGCCAGCAGCTTACTGGACAGGGGTCTTGGAAACACTGAAGCTTTCTTT. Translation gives CASSLLDRGLGNTEAFF.

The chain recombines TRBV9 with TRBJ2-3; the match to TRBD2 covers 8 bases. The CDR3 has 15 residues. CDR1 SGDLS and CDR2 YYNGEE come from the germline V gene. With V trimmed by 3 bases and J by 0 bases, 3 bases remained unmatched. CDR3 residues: CASSARGGSTDTQYF. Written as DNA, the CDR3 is TGTGCCAGCAGCGCCCGGGGGGGGAGCACAGATACGCAGTATTTT.

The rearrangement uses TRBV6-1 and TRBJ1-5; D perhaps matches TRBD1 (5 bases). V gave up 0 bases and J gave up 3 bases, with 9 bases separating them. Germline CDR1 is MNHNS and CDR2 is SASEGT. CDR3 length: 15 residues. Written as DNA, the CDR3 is TGTGCCAGCAGTGAAGCTGACAGCCTCAATCAGCCCCAGCATTTT. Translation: CASSEADSLNQPQHF.

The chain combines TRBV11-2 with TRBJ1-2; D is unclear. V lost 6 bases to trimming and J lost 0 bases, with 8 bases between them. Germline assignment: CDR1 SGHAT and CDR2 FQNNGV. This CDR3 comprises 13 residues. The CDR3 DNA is TGTGCCAGCAGGACCGGGGCTAACTATGGCTACACCTTC. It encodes CASRTGANYGYTF.

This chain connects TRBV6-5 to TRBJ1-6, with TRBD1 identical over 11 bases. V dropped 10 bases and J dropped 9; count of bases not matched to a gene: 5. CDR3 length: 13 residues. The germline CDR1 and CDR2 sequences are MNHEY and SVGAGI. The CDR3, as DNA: TGTGCCACCAGGACAGGGGGCGGTTCACCCCTCCACTTT. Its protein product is CATRTGGGSPLHF.

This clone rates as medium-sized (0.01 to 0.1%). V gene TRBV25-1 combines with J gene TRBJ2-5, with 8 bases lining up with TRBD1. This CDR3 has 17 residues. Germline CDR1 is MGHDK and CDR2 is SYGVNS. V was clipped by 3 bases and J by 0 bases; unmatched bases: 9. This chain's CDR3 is CASSDRADRDYQETQYF. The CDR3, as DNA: TGTGCCAGCAGTGACCGAGCGGACAGGGACTACCAAGAGACCCAGTACTTC.

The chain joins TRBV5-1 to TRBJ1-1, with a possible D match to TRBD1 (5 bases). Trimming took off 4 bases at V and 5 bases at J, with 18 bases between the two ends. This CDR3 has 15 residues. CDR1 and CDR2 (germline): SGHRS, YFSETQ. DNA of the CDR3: TGCGCCAGCAGCCCTGGGGCGCAGGGAGGGACTGAAGCTTTCTTT. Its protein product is CASSPGAQGGTEAFF.

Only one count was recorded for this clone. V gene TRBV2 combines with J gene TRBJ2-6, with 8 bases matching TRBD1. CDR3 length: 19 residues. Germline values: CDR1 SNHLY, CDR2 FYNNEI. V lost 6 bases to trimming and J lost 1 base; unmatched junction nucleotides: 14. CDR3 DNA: TGTGCCAGCAGCGATGCGGACAGGGCACAACTATCTGGGGCCAACGTCCTGACTTTC. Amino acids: CASSDADRAQLSGANVLTF.

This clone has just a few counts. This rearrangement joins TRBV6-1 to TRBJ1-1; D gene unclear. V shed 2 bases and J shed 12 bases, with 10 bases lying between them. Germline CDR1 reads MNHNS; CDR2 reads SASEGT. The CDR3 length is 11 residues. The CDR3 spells CASSEQAGTFF. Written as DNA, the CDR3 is TGTGCCAGCAGTGAACAGGCGGGGACTTTCTTT.